The next 27 T cell receptor beta chains were all read from a single sample in a study of T cells in Graves' hyperthyroidism and ophthalmopathy (dated 2019 in TCRdb). The library was prepared using multiplex PCR. The sequencer was an Illumina HiSeq 2000. The TCR beta CDR3 regions were amplified from RNA transcripts. A first-round RT-PCR of the TCR CDR3 used the HTBI primer set with the Qiagen OneStep RT-PCR kit. TCRdb reran the public reads through fastp at Q25 and MiXCR, keeping productive beta chains. Rows are combined by CDR3 protein, so each entry shows the most common genes and DNA. The sample table records 450,000 to 700,000 distinct CDR3 sequences; just over 45% of these occur just once. About 20% of the sample is held by the ten biggest clonotypes. Sequenced material: peripheral blood or thyroid tissue (not recorded which). These TCRs come from an adult woman with Graves' disease, either hyperthyroidism or ophthalmopathy (not recorded which).

The rearrangement uses TRBV6-5 and TRBJ2-2, with 10 bases fitting TRBD2. Germline CDR1 and CDR2: MNHEY and SVGAGI. The V segment lost 7 bases and the J segment 7 bases; nucleotides outside the gene matches: 9. The CDR3 contains 15 residues. As DNA, the CDR3 is TGTGCCAGCACCAGCGGGAGGGCCTTTCACGGGGAGCTGTTTTTT. This encodes CASTSGRAFHGELFF.

The J gene is TRBJ2-5, the V gene TRBV20-1, with a possible D match to TRBD2 (5 bases). Per germline, CDR1 DFQATT and CDR2 SNEGSKA (reference sequence). Trimming cost V 2 bases and J 9 bases, with 16 bases left between them. The CDR3 has 13 amino acids. In nucleotides, the CDR3 is TGCAGTGCTAGACTGGACGGGGATCAGCCCCAGTACTTC. Its translation: CSARLDGDQPQYF.

The V call is TRBV14, the J call TRBJ2-7, with 7 positions matching TRBD1. The ends lost 5 bases at V and 6 bases at J; junction bases unmatched: 10. From germline, CDR1 is SGHDN and CDR2 FVKESK. The CDR3 is made up of 14 amino acids. CDR3 in DNA: TGTGCCAGCAGCTCCCCCCGACAGGGCCTCGAGCAGTACTTC. As protein: CASSSPRQGLEQYF.

This clonotype was counted many times. The chain carries TRBV4-1 and TRBJ1-5, with 8 bases identical to TRBD1. This CDR3 is built from 19 residues. Germline trimming cut 2 bases from V and 0 bases from J; bases unmatched to any gene: 12. The germline CDR1 and CDR2 sequences are MGHRA and YSYEKL. The chain's CDR3 is CASSQSTGVYRSSNQPQHF. The CDR3 DNA sequence: TGCGCCAGCAGCCAATCGACAGGGGTCTACCGATCTAGCAATCAGCCCCAGCATTTT.

The rearrangement uses TRBV9 and TRBJ2-2, with 11 bases fitting TRBD2. This CDR3 spans 17 amino acids. Germline assignment: CDR1 SGDLS and CDR2 YYNGEE. With 4 bases clipped from V and 7 bases from J, the junction kept 12 bases outside the gene matches. The CDR3 is CASSQERLAGRVGELFF. In DNA form, the CDR3 reads TGTGCCAGCAGCCAGGAAAGACTAGCGGGAAGGGTCGGGGAGCTGTTTTTT.

The chain employs TRBV29-1 and TRBJ2-7; possibly TRBD1 or TRBD2 for D (7 bases each). V lost 7 bases and J lost 3, with 22 bases in between. The CDR3 covers 15 residues. Per the germline V gene, CDR1 is SQVTM and CDR2 is ANQGSEA. In DNA form, the CDR3 reads TGCAGCGCTAGCGGCGGGGCAGGGGGAAGCTACGAGCAGTACTTC. Its protein product is CSASGGAGGSYEQYF.

This clonotype was counted many times. The V call is TRBV7-8, the J call TRBJ2-5, with TRBD1 as a possible D gene (6 bases). Germline assignment: CDR1 SGHVS and CDR2 FQNEAQ. Trimming took off 4 bases at V and 5 bases at J, with 14 bases between the two ends. The CDR3 is made up of 14 amino acids. CDR3: CASSSHREWETQYF. The CDR3 DNA sequence: TGTGCCAGCAGCTCCCACAGGGAATGGGAGACCCAGTACTTC.

This clonotype was observed a handful of times. The rearrangement uses TRBV20-1 and TRBJ1-5, with D perhaps matching TRBD1 (5 bases). V was pared by 0 bases and J by 11 bases, with 29 bases between. Per germline, CDR1 DFQATT and CDR2 SNEGSKA (reference sequence). The CDR3 length is 18 residues. CDR3 nucleotide sequence: TGCAGTGCTAGAGATGAAGGGGTAGCGGGAGATGGGGGAGAGACCCAGCATTTT. Translation: CSARDEGVAGDGGETQHF.

The chain couples TRBV2 to TRBJ2-2; 10 positions match TRBD2. Germline V gene data show CDR1 as SNHLY and CDR2 as FYNNEI. V lost 10 bases to trimming and J lost 3 bases; unmatched junction nucleotides: 5. CDR3 length equals 14 residues. This CDR3 is CATLAGTDTGELFF. In nucleotides, the CDR3 is TGTGCCACACTAGCGGGAACAGACACCGGGGAGCTGTTTTTT.

This clonotype was picked up a small number of times. V and J are TRBV7-8 and TRBJ2-7, with D uncertain. The CDR3 is 13 amino acids. Germline CDR1 and CDR2: SGHVS and FQNEAQ. Trimming removed 4 bases at V and 3 bases at J, with 10 bases between. The CDR3 is CASSSLNFYEQYF. Here the CDR3 DNA reads TGTGCCAGCAGCTCGCTGAATTTCTACGAGCAGTACTTC.

This clonotype was seen many times. The chain recombines TRBV4-1 with TRBJ1-2, with D unresolved. Trimming removed 6 bases from V and 4 bases from J, with 9 bases in between. This CDR3 region has 12 residues. CDR1 MGHRA and CDR2 YSYEKL come from the germline V gene. The CDR3 sequence is CASRQTSYGYTF. DNA of the CDR3: TGCGCCAGCAGACAGACCTCCTATGGCTACACCTTC.

This clonotype was recorded a few times. A much larger clonotype is one base distant, so this may be a read error. V gene TRBV20-1 combines with J gene TRBJ2-5; the D gene is possibly TRBD2 (6 bases). The germline gives CDR1 DFQATT, CDR2 SNEGSKA (reference sequence). This CDR3 is built from 14 residues. CDR3 protein: CSTSPGGFQETQYF. The CDR3 region has the DNA TGCAGTACTAGCCCCGGTGGCTTCCAAGAGACCCAGTACTTC.

The chain joins TRBV5-6 to TRBJ2-7; a weak D match, TRBD1 (6 bases). The V end lost 7 bases, the J end lost 7 bases, and 9 bases lay between the germline ends. CDR3 length: 10 amino acids. CDR1 is SGHDT and CDR2 is YYEEEE in the germline V gene. Here the CDR3 DNA reads TGTGCCAGCGCGAGGGGGGAGCAGTACTTC. It specifies CASARGEQYF.

The rearrangement uses TRBV15 and TRBJ1-6; weak D call: TRBD1 (6 bases). The CDR3 contains 14 residues. V was cut by 11 bases and J by 12 bases, with 23 bases left in between. Germline V CDR1 and CDR2: LNHNV, YYDKDF (reference sequence). The CDR3 DNA is TGTGCCCCCTGGACAGCCCAAAGGCTCGGACCCCTCCACTTT. Protein sequence: CAPWTAQRLGPLHF.

The chain uses TRBV7-2 and TRBJ2-7; D not certain. Trimming took off 2 bases at V and 7 bases at J, with 12 bases between the two ends. The germline CDR1 and CDR2 sequences are SGHTA and FQGNSA. The CDR3 spans 13 residues. CDR3 region: CASSLQALREQYF. DNA of the CDR3: TGTGCCAGCAGCTTACAAGCCCTTCGAGAGCAGTACTTC.

This clonotype was recorded a few times. V usage is TRBV2 and J usage is TRBJ2-1; D may correspond to TRBD1 or TRBD2 (5 bases each). Per germline, CDR1 SNHLY and CDR2 FYNNEI. Trimming took off 7 bases at V and 5 bases at J, with 15 bases between the two ends. The CDR3 totals 14 residues. Written as DNA, the CDR3 is TGTGCCAGCAAGGGACGGCTGCAGAACAATGAGCAGTTCTTC. Amino acid sequence: CASKGRLQNNEQFF.

This clonotype has a handful of counts. V is TRBV6-1 and J is TRBJ1-1; D possibly corresponds to TRBD1 (5 bases). This CDR3 spans 14 amino acids. V lost 7 bases and J lost 1, with 13 bases in between. Germline V gives CDR1 MNHNS, CDR2 SASEGT. The CDR3: CASNPTRGNTEAFF. The CDR3 DNA reads as TGTGCCAGCAATCCGACAAGGGGGAACACTGAAGCTTTCTTT.

About this clonotype itself: Since no conserved phenylalanine or tryptophan closes the CDR3, a read error is the likely cause. This chain uses TRBV29-1 with TRBJ1-2, with 8 bases identical to TRBD1. Germline V gene sequence: CDR1 SQVTM, CDR2 ANQGSEA. V trimming: 4 bases; J trimming: 8 bases; junction bases outside the gene matches: 9. The CDR3 sequence is 13 residues long. This CDR3 reads CSVGLGQERGYTL. The CDR3 bases are TGCAGCGTTGGCCTGGGACAGGAGAGAGGCTACACCCTC.

This clonotype appeared once. The CDR3 reads CSAGVWPEQYF. DNA for the CDR3: TGCAGTGCGGGGGTTTGGCCCGAGCAGTACTTC. The rearrangement uses TRBV20-1 and TRBJ2-7, with D perhaps given as TRBD1 or TRBD2 (5 bases each). V lost 6 bases and J lost 6, with 12 bases in between. There are 11 residues in the CDR3. Germline V lookup: CDR1 DFQATT, CDR2 SNEGSKA (reference sequence).

V is TRBV15 and J is TRBJ2-7, with D possibly being TRBD1 or TRBD2 (6 bases each). The germline gives CDR1 LNHNV, CDR2 YYDKDF (reference sequence). This CDR3 contains 14 residues. The V gene lost 10 bases and the J gene lost 3 bases, with 19 bases spanning the gap. The chain's CDR3 is CAIQQGLEGYEQYF. CDR3 nucleotide sequence: TGTGCCATCCAACAGGGTCTGGAGGGCTACGAGCAGTACTTC.

This chain links TRBV6-6 with TRBJ1-5, with D hard to call. Trimming removed 2 bases from V and 15 bases from J, with 11 bases in between. From germline, CDR1 is MNHNY and CDR2 SVGAGI (reference sequence). The CDR3 runs to 11 residues. CDR3 residues: CASSYGGPSHF. The CDR3 region has the DNA TGTGCCAGCAGTTACGGAGGGCCCTCGCATTTT.

The chain employs TRBV7-3 and TRBJ2-7; 7 positions agree with TRBD1. V was pared by 4 bases and J by 5 bases, with 5 bases of the junction left unmatched. Germline V lookup: CDR1 SGHTA, CDR2 FQGTGA. The CDR3 sequence is 13 residues long. As DNA, the CDR3 is TGTGCCAGCAGCTACGACAGGGCCAACGAGCAGTACTTC. Amino acids: CASSYDRANEQYF.

This clonotype was observed at least ten times. J is TRBJ2-7 and V is TRBV12-3 or TRBV12-4, with D perhaps assigned TRBD1 or TRBD2 (5 bases each). The V and J ends lost 6 bases and 7 bases respectively, with 16 bases between them. The CDR3 loop spans 13 amino acids. The CDR3 nucleotides are TGTGCCAGCAGCCCTGGGACCCTTGATGAGCAGTACTTC. Translation gives CASSPGTLDEQYF.

This clonotype was found once. The chain recombines TRBV10-3 with TRBJ1-1; 8 bases align to TRBD1. Germline CDR1 reads ENHRY; CDR2 reads SYGVKD. The CDR3 spans 13 residues. The J segment lost 7 bases and the V segment lost 5 bases, leaving 6 bases of the junction unmatched. CDR3 in amino acids: CAISTGGSGEAFF. The CDR3 region has the DNA TGTGCCATCAGTACAGGGGGATCAGGTGAAGCTTTCTTT.

J is TRBJ2-5 and V is TRBV29-1, with D perhaps matching TRBD1 (7 bases). CDR3 size: 18 residues. CDR1 is SQVTM and CDR2 is ANQGSEA in the germline V gene. Trimming shortened V by 4 bases and J by 4 bases, and 28 bases separated the two germline ends. This CDR3 reads CSVVEGGGVRLRSETQYF. CDR3 in DNA: TGCAGCGTTGTCGAAGGGGGCGGGGTCCGGCTTCGGTCAGAGACCCAGTACTTC.

In this sample, this clonotype turned up many times. CDR3 nucleotides: TGCAGCGTTGGTACGCCAACTTCGAACACCGGGGAGCTGTTTTTT. It yields the protein CSVGTPTSNTGELFF. The J gene is TRBJ2-2, the V gene TRBV29-1; D remains unclear. Germline CDR1 is SQVTM and CDR2 is ANQGSEA. This CDR3 is built from 15 residues. V lost 4 bases, J lost 0 bases, and 12 bases lay in between.

This rearrangement joins TRBV7-2 to TRBJ1-5, with D tentatively TRBD1 (5 bases). Germline lookup yields CDR1 SGHTA and CDR2 FQGNSA. Trimming removed 3 bases at V and 8 bases at J, with 14 bases between. The CDR3 runs to 14 residues. CDR3 sequence (DNA): TGTGCCAGCAGCTTTGAGTGGGGGACGGAGCCCCAGCATTTT. Translating it yields CASSFEWGTEPQHF. The full variable domain, completed using reference TRBV7-2 and TRBJ1-5, is GAGVSQSPSNKVTEKGKDVELRCDPISGHTALYWYRQSLGQGLEFLIYFQGNSAPDKSGLPSDRFSAERTGGSVSTLTIQRTQQEDSAVYLCASSFEWGTEPQHFGDGTRLSIL.